The next 21 T cell receptor beta chains were all read from a single sample in a study of blood T cell repertoires in COVID-19. The protocol was immunoSEQ multiplex PCR, while the TCRdb copy is restricted to in-frame clones and leaves out a portion. The sample carries roughly 250,000 clones, about 87% recorded once. The sequenced sample consisted of PBMCs or T cells enriched from blood (not recorded which). The receptors were sampled from a woman in her forties or fifties who had recovered from COVID-19.

This clone has more than one count but fewer than ten. V usage is TRBV6-5 and J usage is TRBJ2-1, with D maybe TRBD1 (6 bases). Trimming stripped 5 bases from V and 4 bases from J, with 15 bases between. This CDR3 has 15 residues. Germline V gives CDR1 MNHEY, CDR2 SVGAGI. DNA of the CDR3: TGTGCCAGCAGTAACGTACAGGGTTCATACAATGAGCAGTTCTTC. It encodes CASSNVQGSYNEQFF.

In this sample, this clone turned up a few times. The V and J genes are TRBV9 and TRBJ2-1; 7 bases align to TRBD1. Germline V lookup: CDR1 SGDLS, CDR2 YYNGEE. The CDR3 is made up of 17 amino acids. The V gene end was trimmed by 4 bases and the J gene end by 0 bases; junction bases not matched to a gene: 10. CDR3 region: CASSPHVGTDSYNEQFF. The CDR3 DNA reads TGTGCCAGCAGCCCCCACGTGGGGACAGACTCCTACAATGAGCAGTTCTTC.

This clone was seen once. The chain joins TRBV11-2 to TRBJ2-7, with a possible D match to TRBD1 (5 bases). CDR1 is SGHAT, CDR2 FQNNGV, per germline. V was clipped by 5 bases and J by 4 bases, with 18 bases between them. The CDR3 spans 15 residues. Here the CDR3 reads CASSRRRQFNYEQYF. The CDR3 nucleotides are TGTGCCAGCAGCCGCAGGCGACAGTTTAATTACGAGCAGTACTTC.

The rearrangement uses TRBV5-1 and TRBJ2-7, with D unclear. V was pared by 4 bases and J by 5 bases, with 4 bases between. The CDR3 loop spans 10 amino acids. Germline V CDR1 and CDR2: SGHRS, YFSETQ. DNA of the CDR3: TGCGCCAGCAGCCATGACGAGCAGTACTTC. It is translated as CASSHDEQYF.

This sequence joins TRBV7-9 and TRBJ1-2; TRBD1 aligns across 9 bases. Trimming took 3 bases from V and 0 from J; bases not matched to a gene: 5. Germline loops: CDR1 SEHNR, CDR2 FQNEAQ (reference sequence). The CDR3 is made up of 16 amino acids. CDR3 residues: CASSLTGTGTNYGYTF. The CDR3 coding sequence is TGTGCCAGCAGCTTGACCGGGACAGGGACTAACTATGGCTACACCTTC.

This clone has just a few counts. The genes are TRBV2 and TRBJ2-2; possible D gene TRBD1, 6 bases. With 4 bases removed from V and 5 bases from J, the gap between germline ends came to 11 bases. Germline loops: CDR1 SNHLY, CDR2 FYNNEI. The CDR3 extends over 14 amino acids. CDR3 in amino acids: CASSGQVGTGELFF. In DNA form, the CDR3 reads TGTGCCAGCAGTGGACAGGTTGGGACCGGGGAGCTGTTTTTT.

The chain uses TRBV30 and TRBJ1-3, with 9 bases identical to TRBD1. This CDR3 comprises 16 residues. V lost 6 bases to trimming and J lost 3 bases; unmatched junction nucleotides: 12. Germline loops: CDR1 GTSNPN, CDR2 SVGIG (reference sequence). The CDR3 spells CACPYGDRAGGNTIYF. The DNA for the CDR3 is TGTGCCTGTCCTTATGGGGACAGGGCGGGTGGAAACACCATATATTTT.

This CDR3 reads CATSRTELAGNYYEQYF. In DNA form, the CDR3 reads TGTGCCACCAGCAGAACGGAGCTAGCGGGAAACTACTACGAGCAGTACTTC. This chain uses TRBV15 with TRBJ2-7, with 9 bases matching TRBD2. The CDR3 has 17 amino acids. Per germline, CDR1 LNHNV and CDR2 YYDKDF (reference sequence). Losses at the gene ends were 2 bases for V and 3 bases for J; bases not matched to a gene: 11.

This clone was recorded once. This chain connects TRBV28 to TRBJ1-2; D may be TRBD1 (5 bases). This CDR3 spans 15 amino acids. V lost 3 bases, J lost 4 bases, and 15 bases lay in between. Germline assignment: CDR1 MDHEN and CDR2 SYDVKM. This CDR3 reads CASSFHGAQTYGYTF. In DNA, the CDR3 is TGTGCCAGCAGTTTTCATGGGGCCCAGACCTATGGCTACACCTTC.

The chain combines TRBV5-6 with TRBJ2-5, with TRBD1 identical over 7 bases. Germline V gives CDR1 SGHDT, CDR2 YYEEEE. J gave up 4 bases and V 2 bases, and 8 bases lay outside the gene matches. The CDR3 contains 15 residues. CDR3 sequence (DNA): TGTGCCAGCAGCTTATACGGCAGGGGGTCAGAGACCCAGTACTTC. Its translation: CASSLYGRGSETQYF.

The rearrangement uses TRBV7-2 and TRBJ2-7, with a possible D match to TRBD1 (6 bases). Germline CDR1 is SGHTA and CDR2 is FQGNSA. The CDR3 totals 15 residues. V was clipped by 0 bases and J by 4 bases, with 13 bases between them. CDR3 nucleotides: TGTGCCAGCAGCTTAGCCTCAGGGGTCGTTTACGAGCAGTACTTC. It specifies CASSLASGVVYEQYF.

The chain joins TRBV7-9 to TRBJ2-5, with 8 positions matching TRBD1. CDR1 is SEHNR, CDR2 FQNEAQ, per germline (reference sequence). J gave up 5 bases and V 1 base, and 3 bases lay outside the gene matches. The CDR3 runs to 14 residues. CDR3: CASSLGQGIETQYF. CDR3 nucleotides: TGTGCCAGCAGCTTAGGACAGGGGATTGAGACCCAGTACTTC.

V is TRBV30 and J is TRBJ2-7, with 7 bases matching TRBD2. Germline CDR1 is GTSNPN and CDR2 is SVGIG (reference sequence). After removal of 4 bases from V and 4 bases from J, the junction contained 10 bases not matched to a gene. This CDR3 has 14 residues. CDR3 loop: CAWMRGGSVYEQYF. The CDR3 coding sequence is TGTGCCTGGATGAGGGGCGGGAGTGTTTACGAGCAGTACTTC.

The chain is built from TRBV6-5 and TRBJ2-4; D perhaps matches TRBD1 (7 bases). V lost 8 bases to trimming and J lost 0 bases, with 11 bases between them. The germline CDR1 and CDR2 sequences are MNHEY and SVGAGI. This CDR3 has 14 amino acids. CDR3 sequence: CASQGGIAKNIQYF. As DNA, the CDR3 is TGTGCCAGCCAGGGGGGTATAGCCAAAAACATTCAGTACTTC.

The rearrangement links TRBV5-1 to TRBJ2-3, with 9 bases matching TRBD2. The trim removed 3 bases at V and 5 bases at J, leaving 4 bases unmatched. CDR1 SGHRS and CDR2 YFSETQ come from the germline V gene. This CDR3 comprises 14 residues. CDR3 in amino acids: CASSSTSGRDTQYF. DNA for the CDR3: TGCGCCAGCAGCTCGACTAGCGGTAGAGATACGCAGTATTTT. The full variable domain, with the rest looked up from reference TRBV5-1 and TRBJ2-3, is KAGVTQTPRYLIKTRGQQVTLSCSPISGHRSVSWYQQTPGQGLQFLFEYFSETQRNKGNFPGRFSGRQFSNSRSEMNVSTLELGDSALYLCASSSTSGRDTQYFGPGTRLTVL.

This clone appeared once. The chain joins TRBV2 to TRBJ1-1; TRBD1 aligns across 8 bases. The CDR3 consists of 18 residues. Germline V gene sequence: CDR1 SNHLY, CDR2 FYNNEI. V lost 4 bases, J lost 1 base, and 14 bases stayed unmatched. The chain's CDR3 is CASSATLRTGKGNTEAFF. CDR3 nucleotides: TGTGCCAGCAGTGCCACCCTCCGGACAGGGAAGGGGAACACTGAAGCTTTCTTT. Using reference TRBV2 and TRBJ1-1 for the parts outside the CDR3, the full variable domain is EPEVTQTPSHQVTQMGQEVILRCVPISNHLYFYWYRQILGQKVEFLVSFYNNEISEKSEIFDDQFSVERPDGSNFTLKIRSTKLEDSAMYFCASSATLRTGKGNTEAFFGQGTRLTVV.

The gene calls are TRBV3-1 (or the pseudogene TRBV3-2) and TRBJ2-3, with 7 bases lining up with TRBD2. The length of the CDR3 is 16 residues. From germline, CDR1 is LGHDT and CDR2 YNNKEL (reference sequence). V lost 0 bases to trimming and J lost 4 bases; unmatched junction nucleotides: 7. The chain's CDR3 is CASSQDKASGSDTQYF. CDR3 bases: TGTGCCAGCAGCCAAGATAAGGCTAGCGGCTCAGATACGCAGTATTTT.

V usage is TRBV28 and J usage is TRBJ1-2, with D possibly being TRBD1 (6 bases). The CDR3 contains 14 residues. The ends were cut back, 6 bases at V and 4 bases at J, with 15 bases in the middle. CDR1 and CDR2 from the germline V gene are MDHEN and SYDVKM. This chain's CDR3 is CASRQGLPRYGYTF. The DNA for the CDR3 is TGTGCCAGCAGGCAGGGGCTTCCCCGCTATGGCTACACCTTC.

The rearrangement links TRBV7-6 to TRBJ2-5; TRBD2 matches 12 bases. The CDR3 totals 15 residues. In germline, CDR1 is SGHVS, CDR2 FNYEAQ. J was trimmed by 2 bases and V by 5 bases; bases with no gene match: 3. The CDR3 nucleotides are TGTGCCAGCAGCCATGGACTAGCGGGACAAGAGACCCAGTACTTC. This gives the protein CASSHGLAGQETQYF.

This chain connects TRBV5-1 to TRBJ1-1; 10 bases match TRBD1. J was trimmed by 5 bases and V by 3 bases; bases with no gene match: 7. This CDR3 comprises 15 residues. Germline CDR1 SGHRS, CDR2 YFSETQ. CDR3 coding DNA: TGCGCCAGCAGCTCTTCCGGGACAGGGGTAACTGAAGCTTTCTTT. Translated: CASSSSGTGVTEAFF.

The gene calls are TRBV27 and TRBJ1-1; 7 nucleotides agree with TRBD1. Germline CDR1 is MNHEY and CDR2 is SMNVEV (reference sequence). V lost 6 bases, J lost 4 bases, and 8 bases stayed unmatched. The length of the CDR3 is 14 residues. CDR3 residues: CASRKTGSGTEAFF. Here the CDR3 DNA reads TGTGCCAGCAGAAAGACAGGGTCGGGCACTGAAGCTTTCTTT.